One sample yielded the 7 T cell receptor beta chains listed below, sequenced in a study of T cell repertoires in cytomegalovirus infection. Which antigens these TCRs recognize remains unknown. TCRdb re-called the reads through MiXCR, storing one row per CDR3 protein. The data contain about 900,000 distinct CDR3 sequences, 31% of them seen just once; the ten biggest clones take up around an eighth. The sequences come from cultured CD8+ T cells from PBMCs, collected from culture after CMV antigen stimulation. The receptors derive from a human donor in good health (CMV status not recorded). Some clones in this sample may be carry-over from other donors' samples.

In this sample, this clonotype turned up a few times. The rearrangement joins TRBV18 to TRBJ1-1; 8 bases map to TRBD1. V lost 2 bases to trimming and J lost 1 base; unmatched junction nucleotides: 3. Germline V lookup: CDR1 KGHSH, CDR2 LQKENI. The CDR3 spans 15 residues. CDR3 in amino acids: CASSPIQGGNTEAFF. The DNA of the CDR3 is TGTGCCAGCTCACCAATACAGGGGGGGAACACTGAAGCTTTCTTT.

The CDR3, as DNA: TGTGCCAGCACCGCAGGCTACAATCAGCCCCAGCATTTT. Its protein product is CASTAGYNQPQHF. V and J are TRBV27 and TRBJ1-5, with D unresolved. The CDR3 spans 13 residues. The V and J ends lost 7 bases and 3 bases respectively, with 10 bases between them. Germline V gives CDR1 MNHEY, CDR2 SMNVEV (reference sequence).

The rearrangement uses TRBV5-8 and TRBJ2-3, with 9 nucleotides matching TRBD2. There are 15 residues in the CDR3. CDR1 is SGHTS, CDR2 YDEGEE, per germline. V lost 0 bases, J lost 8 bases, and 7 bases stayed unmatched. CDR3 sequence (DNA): TGTGCCAGCAGCTTGGGCGGGGGGGACCTCGGTACGCAGTATTTT. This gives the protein CASSLGGGDLGTQYF.

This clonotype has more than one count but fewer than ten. CDR3 region: CASSTDKPETQYF. The CDR3 DNA is TGTGCCAGCAGTACCGACAAGCCAGAGACCCAGTACTTC. The V gene is TRBV28, the J gene TRBJ2-5; D is undetermined. The CDR3 totals 13 residues. Trimming stripped 5 bases from V and 4 bases from J, with 11 bases between. Germline CDR1 MDHEN, CDR2 SYDVKM. Full variable domain (rest looked up from reference TRBV28 and TRBJ2-5): DVKVTQSSRYLVKRTGEKVFLECVQDMDHENMFWYRQDPGLGLRLIYFSYDVKMKEKGDIPEGYSVSREKKERFSLILESASTNQTSMYLCASSTDKPETQYFGPGTRLLVL.

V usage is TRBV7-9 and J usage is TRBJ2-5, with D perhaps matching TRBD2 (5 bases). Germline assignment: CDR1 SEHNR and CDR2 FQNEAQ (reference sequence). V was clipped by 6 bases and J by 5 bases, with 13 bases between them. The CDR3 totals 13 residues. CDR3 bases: TGTGCCAGCAGTGAAGAGGGCTTGGAGACCCAGTACTTC. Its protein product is CASSEEGLETQYF.

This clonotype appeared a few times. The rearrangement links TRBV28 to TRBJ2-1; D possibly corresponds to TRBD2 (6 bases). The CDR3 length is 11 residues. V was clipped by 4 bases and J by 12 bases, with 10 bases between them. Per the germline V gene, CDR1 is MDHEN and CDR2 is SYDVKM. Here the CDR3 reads CASSSPTRQFF. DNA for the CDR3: TGTGCCAGCAGTTCTCCGACTAGGCAGTTCTTC.

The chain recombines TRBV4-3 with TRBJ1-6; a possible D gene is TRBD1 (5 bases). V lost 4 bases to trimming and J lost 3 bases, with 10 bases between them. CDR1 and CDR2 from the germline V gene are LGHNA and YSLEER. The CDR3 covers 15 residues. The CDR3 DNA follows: TGCGCCAGCAGCCGGGGACGAGACTATAATTCACCCCTCCACTTT. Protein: CASSRGRDYNSPLHF.